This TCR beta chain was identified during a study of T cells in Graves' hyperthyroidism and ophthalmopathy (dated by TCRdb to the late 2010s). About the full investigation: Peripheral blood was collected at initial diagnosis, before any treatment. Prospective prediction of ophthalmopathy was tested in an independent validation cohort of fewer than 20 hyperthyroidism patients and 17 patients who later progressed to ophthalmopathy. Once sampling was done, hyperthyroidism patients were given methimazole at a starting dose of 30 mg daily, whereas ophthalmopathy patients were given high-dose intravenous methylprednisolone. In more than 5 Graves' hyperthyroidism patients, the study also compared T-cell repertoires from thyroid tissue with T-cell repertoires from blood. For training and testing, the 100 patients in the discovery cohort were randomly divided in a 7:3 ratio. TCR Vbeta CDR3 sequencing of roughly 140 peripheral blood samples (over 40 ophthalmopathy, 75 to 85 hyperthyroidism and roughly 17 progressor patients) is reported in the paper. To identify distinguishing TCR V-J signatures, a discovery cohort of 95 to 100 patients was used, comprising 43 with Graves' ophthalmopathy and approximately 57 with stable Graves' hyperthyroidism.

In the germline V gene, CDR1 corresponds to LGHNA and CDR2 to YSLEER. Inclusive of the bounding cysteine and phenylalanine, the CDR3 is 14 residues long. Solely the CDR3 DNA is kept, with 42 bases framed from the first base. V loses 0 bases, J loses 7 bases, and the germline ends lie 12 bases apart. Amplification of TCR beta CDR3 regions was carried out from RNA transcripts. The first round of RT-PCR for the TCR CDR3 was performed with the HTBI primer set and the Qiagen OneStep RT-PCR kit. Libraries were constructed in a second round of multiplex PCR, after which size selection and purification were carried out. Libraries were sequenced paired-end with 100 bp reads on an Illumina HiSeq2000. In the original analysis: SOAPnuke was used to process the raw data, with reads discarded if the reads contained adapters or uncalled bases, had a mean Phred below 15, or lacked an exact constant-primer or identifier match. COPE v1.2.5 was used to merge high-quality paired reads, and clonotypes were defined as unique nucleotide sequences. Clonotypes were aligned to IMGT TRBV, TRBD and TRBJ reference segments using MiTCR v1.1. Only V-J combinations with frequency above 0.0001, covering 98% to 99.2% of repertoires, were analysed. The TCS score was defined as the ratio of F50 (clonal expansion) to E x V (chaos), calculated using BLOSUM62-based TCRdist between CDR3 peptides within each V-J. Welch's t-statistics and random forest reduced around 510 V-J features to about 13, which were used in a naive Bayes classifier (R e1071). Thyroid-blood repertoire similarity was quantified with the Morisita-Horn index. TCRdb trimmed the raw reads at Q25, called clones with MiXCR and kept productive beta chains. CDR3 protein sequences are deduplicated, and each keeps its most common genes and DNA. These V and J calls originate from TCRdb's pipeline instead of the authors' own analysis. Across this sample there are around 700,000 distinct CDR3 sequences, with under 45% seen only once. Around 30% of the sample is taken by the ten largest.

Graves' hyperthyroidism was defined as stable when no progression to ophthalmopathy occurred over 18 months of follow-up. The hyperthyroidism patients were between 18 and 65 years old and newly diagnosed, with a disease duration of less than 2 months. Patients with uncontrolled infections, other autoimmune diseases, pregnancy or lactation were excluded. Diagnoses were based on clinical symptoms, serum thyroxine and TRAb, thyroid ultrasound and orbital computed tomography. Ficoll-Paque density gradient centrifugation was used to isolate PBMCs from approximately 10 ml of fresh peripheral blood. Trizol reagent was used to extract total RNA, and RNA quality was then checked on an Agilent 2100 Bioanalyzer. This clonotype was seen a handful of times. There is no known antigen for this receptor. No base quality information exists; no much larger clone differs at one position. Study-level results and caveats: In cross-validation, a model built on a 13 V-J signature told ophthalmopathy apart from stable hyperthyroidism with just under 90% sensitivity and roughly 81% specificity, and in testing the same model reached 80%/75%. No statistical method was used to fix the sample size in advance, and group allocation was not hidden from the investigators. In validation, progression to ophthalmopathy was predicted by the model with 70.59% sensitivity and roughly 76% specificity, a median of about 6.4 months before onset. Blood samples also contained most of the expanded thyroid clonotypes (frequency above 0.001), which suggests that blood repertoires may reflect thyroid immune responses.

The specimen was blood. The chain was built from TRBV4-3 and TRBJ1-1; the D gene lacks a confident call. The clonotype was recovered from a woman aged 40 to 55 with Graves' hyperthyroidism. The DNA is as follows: TGCGCCAGCAGCCAAGAAGGTCTCCCGGGTGAAGCTTTCTTT. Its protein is CASSQEGLPGEAFF.